Listed here is a single T cell receptor beta chain. These data come from a study of blood T cell repertoires in COVID-19. Study-level information: Acute and convalescent COVID-19 specimens originated in the United States, Italy and Spain.

The authors' processing: Estimation of nucleated cell counts was performed using reference gene primer amplification. TCRdb's table, derived via immunoSEQ multiplex PCR, lists solely in-frame clones and lacks some. V and J calls plus clone size are reproduced from that table; the DNA served to infer D and trimming. The profile shows about 41,000 clones, about four fifths of them singletons. The sequenced sample was peripheral blood. The sequence was collected from a woman older than 75 with acute or convalescent COVID-19.

The chain's CDR3 is CASSQRTSGGGLTDTQYF. CDR3 in DNA: TGTGCCAGCAGTCAGCGGACTAGCGGGGGGGGACTCACAGATACGCAGTATTTT. The J gene is TRBJ2-3, the V gene TRBV5-4, with TRBD2 matching over 15 bases. Germline CDR1 is SGHNT and CDR2 is YYREEE (reference sequence). This CDR3 has 18 residues. The V gene end was trimmed by 5 bases and the J gene end by 2 bases; junction bases not matched to a gene: 9.